Listed below are T cell receptor beta chains from one sample, sequenced in a study of blood T cell repertoires in COVID-19. Sequencing used immunoSEQ multiplex PCR; TCRdb keeps in-frame clones, though not all of them. The table includes under 300,000 clones, approximately 88% detected once. The sample taken for sequencing was peripheral blood. The receptor source for this set is a woman aged 25 to 45 with acute or convalescent COVID-19. Both conserved end residues are part of each CDR3. The order of the fields is V gene, J gene, CDR3 length, D gene, clone size, CDR3 DNA, CDR3 protein. The D gene is left open where the match is weak. Size tells how often a clone was seen (once, few, many) or the class of an expanded clone, and some rows leave it out.

V gene: TRBV5-1
J gene: TRBJ2-3
CDR3 length: 17
D gene: TRBD2
clone size: .
CDR3 DNA: TGCGCCAGCAGCTTGGGGACTAGCGGGAGTGCAATAGATACGCAGTATTTT
CDR3 protein: CASSLGTSGSAIDTQYF

V gene: TRBV6-4
J gene: TRBJ2-2
CDR3 length: 15
D gene: .
clone size: .
CDR3 DNA: TGTGCCAGCAGTGACCAGGGAGGGGGCACCGGGGAGCTGTTTTTT
CDR3 protein: CASSDQGGGTGELFF

V gene: TRBV3-1/TRBV3-2
J gene: TRBJ2-3
CDR3 length: 14
D gene: TRBD2
clone size: .
CDR3 DNA: TGTGCCAGCAGCCGGGGGGGGGTCACAGATACGCAGTATTTT
CDR3 protein: CASSRGGVTDTQYF

V gene: TRBV14
J gene: TRBJ2-7
CDR3 length: 15
D gene: TRBD2
clone size: .
CDR3 DNA: TGTGCCAGCAGCCATTTACTAGCGGGACTCTACGAGCAGTACTTC
CDR3 protein: CASSHLLAGLYEQYF

V gene: TRBV30
J gene: TRBJ1-3
CDR3 length: 17
D gene: .
clone size: .
CDR3 DNA: TGTGCCTGGAGTGTACGGCGGGGGCTCCGAAAAGGAAACACCATATATTTT
CDR3 protein: CAWSVRRGLRKGNTIYF

V gene: TRBV27
J gene: TRBJ2-1
CDR3 length: 17
D gene: TRBD2
clone size: .
CDR3 DNA: TGTGCCAGCCGTGGAATTCGTCGCGGGAGCTCCTACAATGAGCAGTTCTTC
CDR3 protein: CASRGIRRGSSYNEQFF

V gene: TRBV7-9
J gene: TRBJ2-1
CDR3 length: 16
D gene: TRBD1
clone size: .
CDR3 DNA: TGTGCCAGCAGCCCGATAGGGACAGGTTTAGACAATGAGCAGTTCTTC
CDR3 protein: CASSPIGTGLDNEQFF

V gene: TRBV19
J gene: TRBJ1-4
CDR3 length: 13
D gene: .
clone size: .
CDR3 DNA: TGTGCCAGCCAAATGGCGGGTATAGAAAAACTGTTTTTT
CDR3 protein: CASQMAGIEKLFF

V gene: TRBV20-1
J gene: TRBJ2-1
CDR3 length: 15
D gene: .
clone size: once
CDR3 DNA: TGCAGTGCTAGTTCCGGGAGAAGCTCCTACAATGAGCAGTTCTTC
CDR3 protein: CSASSGRSSYNEQFF

V gene: TRBV19
J gene: TRBJ2-3
CDR3 length: 17
D gene: TRBD2
clone size: once
CDR3 DNA: TGTGCCAGTAGTACTCCCCGGGGCGGGAGTGCGCAAGATACGCAGTATTTT
CDR3 protein: CASSTPRGGSAQDTQYF

V gene: TRBV4-3
J gene: TRBJ2-7
CDR3 length: 15
D gene: TRBD2
clone size: once
CDR3 DNA: TGCGCCAGCAGCCAAGACCCAGCGGGAAGTAATGAGCAGTACTTC
CDR3 protein: CASSQDPAGSNEQYF

V gene: TRBV19
J gene: TRBJ2-5
CDR3 length: 15
D gene: .
clone size: .
CDR3 DNA: TGTGCCAGTAGTATTTTTTTTGGAACTAGAGAGACCCAGTACTTC
CDR3 protein: CASSIFFGTRETQYF

V gene: TRBV21-1
J gene: TRBJ1-2
CDR3 length: 15
D gene: .
clone size: .
CDR3 DNA: TGTGCCAGCTCAAGCCGCAGGGGGTATGACTATGGCTACACCTTC
CDR3 protein: CASSSRRGYDYGYTF

V gene: TRBV30
J gene: TRBJ2-7
CDR3 length: 12
D gene: .
clone size: .
CDR3 DNA: TGTGCCTGGTCCGGGACATACTACGAGCAGTACTTC
CDR3 protein: CAWSGTYYEQYF